The 11 T cell receptor beta chains presented below share a single source sample, sequenced in a study of a mutant IDH1 vaccine in newly diagnosed glioma. Their recognized antigens are unknown. Only in-frame clones appear in the TCRdb table, and some are missing; sequencing was by immunoSEQ multiplex PCR. The sample yields about 64,000 clones, roughly 74% seen once. The time point here: week 35, safety follow-up. All doses held 300 ug of mutant IDH1 20-mer peptide, with topical imiquimod. The material sequenced was PBMCs, taken from a glioma patient whose treatment included an IDH1 peptide vaccine. The receptors were gathered from a man in his fifties or sixties with glioma.

This clone was observed once. The CDR3 nucleotides are TGTGCCAGCAGACTCTCGGGGGCAAGCAATCAGCCCCAGCATTTT. Encoded protein: CASRLSGASNQPQHF. This chain connects TRBV7-2 to TRBJ1-5; tentative D call: TRBD1 (6 bases). The V and J ends lost 6 bases and 1 base respectively, with 13 bases between them. The CDR3 sequence is 15 residues long. From germline, CDR1 is SGHTA and CDR2 FQGNSA. The full variable domain, its missing parts supplied by reference TRBV7-2 and TRBJ1-5, is GAGVSQSPSNKVTEKGKDVELRCDPISGHTALYWYRQSLGQGLEFLIYFQGNSAPDKSGLPSDRFSAERTGGSVSTLTIQRTQQEDSAVYLCASRLSGASNQPQHFGDGTRLSIL.

In this sample, this clone turned up a few times. The rearrangement joins TRBV6-5 to TRBJ1-1; D perhaps matches TRBD1 (6 bases). V lost 2 bases to trimming and J lost 1 base, with 14 bases between them. Germline V gene lookup returns CDR1 MNHEY and CDR2 SVGAGI. The CDR3 totals 16 residues. The CDR3 region has the DNA TGTGCCAGCAGTTACGGACAGTTCTCATGGAACACTGAAGCTTTCTTT. This gives the protein CASSYGQFSWNTEAFF.

This rearrangement joins TRBV1 to TRBJ2-6; the table gives TRBD2 as D, unverified against the DNA. TRBV1 is a known pseudogene. The CDR3 is 16 residues long. Here the CDR3 DNA reads TGCACCAGCAGATTTGCGTGTTTGAGTCGGGCCAACGTCCTGACTTTC. This sequence encodes CTSRFACLSRANVLTF.

This chain connects TRBV18 to TRBJ1-2, with D perhaps TRBD1 (6 bases). Germline assignment: CDR1 KGHSH and CDR2 LQKENI. CDR3 length equals 13 residues. Trimming took off 4 bases at V and 3 bases at J, with 9 bases between the two ends. The CDR3: CASSLDSYYGYTF. CDR3 DNA sequence: TGTGCCAGCTCACTGGACAGTTACTATGGCTACACCTTC.

This rearrangement joins TRBV5-1 to TRBJ2-5, with 12 positions matching TRBD1. Trimming took 3 bases from V and 4 from J; bases not matched to a gene: 4. The CDR3 is 15 residues long. Germline assignment: CDR1 SGHRS and CDR2 YFSETQ. The CDR3 nucleotides are TGCGCCAGCAGCTCGGGACAGGGGGCGGGAGAGACCCAGTACTTC. This codes for CASSSGQGAGETQYF.

The chain uses TRBV5-6 and TRBJ2-3; no firm D call. This CDR3 comprises 16 residues. The V end was cut by 4 bases, the J end by 6 bases, with 21 bases between. Per germline, CDR1 SGHDT and CDR2 YYEEEE. CDR3 bases: TGTGCCAGCAGCCCCCTCGCGTCTCCCCAAAGGGATACGCAGTATTTT. It translates to CASSPLASPQRDTQYF.

The chain recombines TRBV2 with TRBJ2-7; D unresolved. Deletions cut 7 bases from V and 0 bases from J, with 13 bases between. The germline CDR1 and CDR2 sequences are SNHLY and FYNNEI. The CDR3 is made up of 14 amino acids. In DNA form, the CDR3 reads TGTGCCAGCAAGAAGTCTGGCGACTCCTACGAGCAGTACTTC. As protein: CASKKSGDSYEQYF.

This clone was seen only a few times. This sequence joins TRBV2 and TRBJ2-3; 9 bases match TRBD2. V was clipped by 4 bases and J by 0 bases; unmatched bases: 2. The CDR3 extends over 15 amino acids. The V gene's germline CDR1 is SNHLY and CDR2 FYNNEI. The CDR3 sequence: CASSGLAGSTDTQYF. CDR3 nucleotides: TGTGCCAGCAGTGGGCTAGCGGGGAGCACAGATACGCAGTATTTT. Combining the CDR3 with reference TRBV2 and TRBJ2-3 gives the whole variable domain EPEVTQTPSHQVTQMGQEVILRCVPISNHLYFYWYRQILGQKVEFLVSFYNNEISEKSEIFDDQFSVERPDGSNFTLKIRSTKLEDSAMYFCASSGLAGSTDTQYFGPGTRLTVL.

The J gene is TRBJ1-2, the V gene TRBV29-1; D may be TRBD1 (5 bases). The CDR3 runs 14 residues. Germline CDR1 SQVTM, CDR2 ANQGSEA. Trimming removed 1 base from V and 4 bases from J, with 13 bases in between. The CDR3 DNA reads as TGCAGCGTTGAAGTGCAGGGTCGGTCCTATGGCTACACCTTC. It yields the protein CSVEVQGRSYGYTF.

The chain recombines TRBV5-6 with TRBJ1-1; 7 nucleotides agree with TRBD1. The CDR3 is 15 residues long. Germline trimming cut 0 bases from V and 6 bases from J; bases unmatched to any gene: 8. CDR1 is SGHDT and CDR2 is YYEEEE in the germline V gene. The CDR3 region is CASSLAGQLYAEAFF. CDR3 DNA: TGTGCCAGCAGCTTGGCGGGACAGTTGTATGCTGAAGCTTTCTTT.

This clone was counted only a few times. The V and J genes are TRBV30 and TRBJ2-7, with D maybe TRBD1 (5 bases). Germline CDR1 GTSNPN, CDR2 SVGIG (reference sequence). The length of the CDR3 is 11 residues. Trimming stripped 5 bases from V and 2 bases from J, with 7 bases between. The CDR3 region is CAWQGAYEQYF. The CDR3 DNA is TGTGCCTGGCAGGGTGCCTACGAGCAGTACTTC.